Presented here are 2 T cell receptor beta chains from one specimen sequenced in a study of beta chain features in type 1 diabetes. Study outcomes and limitations: Type 1 diabetes patients had TCRB CDR3s that were shorter (moderately but significantly so) in all four CD4+ subsets.

For these TCRs, the target antigens are not known. Sequenced material consisted of expressed TCRB transcripts (all of the isolated RNA was reverse transcribed). Here immunoSEQ multiplex PCR was the method, and the copy in TCRdb shows in-frame clones only, minus some. The sample consists of hundreds of thousands of clones, 11% to 15% of them appearing once. What was sequenced was naive CD4+ T cells from blood. The source of these receptors is a man between 18 and 35 years old with type 1 diabetes.

This clone was observed a handful of times. The chain carries TRBV29-1 and TRBJ2-1; 7 bases fit TRBD2. This CDR3 contains 14 residues. V lost 5 bases and J lost 3; bases outside the gene matches: 7. CDR1 is SQVTM and CDR2 is ANQGSEA in the germline V gene. CDR3 region: CSVQAGSSYNEQFF. CDR3 DNA: TGCAGCGTTCAAGCGGGGTCAAGCTACAATGAGCAGTTCTTC.

The chain links TRBV5-1 to TRBJ1-1, with a possible D match to TRBD1 (5 bases). CDR3 length: 13 amino acids. Looked up from germline, CDR1 is SGHRS and CDR2 is YFSETQ. V lost 5 bases and J 4 bases, leaving 12 bases between the germline ends. For the CDR3, the DNA is TGCGCCAGCAGGATGTACGGGGGCACTGAAGCTTTCTTT. Amino acids: CASRMYGGTEAFF.